This T cell receptor beta chain stems from a study of cytomegalovirus exposure and HLA in healthy donors (dated by TCRdb to the late 2010s). Some background on the complete study: According to an earlier analysis of a few hundred of the donors, about 179 million T cells yielded 117 million unique TCR beta sequences and approximately 280 Gb of sequence data. An early release that covered some 640 HLA-typed donors contained around 300 gigabases of sequencing data and 80 million or so unique TCR sequences. The genetic ancestry cluster associated with self-reported Caucasian donors included over 80% of the roughly 410 genotyped donors. The aim of the study was to test whether cataloging public T cell receptors could identify signatures of past pathogen exposure. The study used immunosequencing to profile the T cell repertoires of around 600 subjects and linked those repertoires to cytomegalovirus serostatus. Along with the roughly 610-subject first cohort, a separate validation cohort of 120 different subjects was used. To predict cytomegalovirus infection status, the study brought together high-throughput TCR immunosequencing, statistical association of individual TCRs with disease status, and machine learning. A later analysis re-analyzed previously published TCR beta repertoires from about 600 donors and added high-resolution HLA genotyping to study TCR occurrence patterns. The later analysis used no new phenotypic data to find candidate immune exposures, relying instead on TCR beta sequences and their occurrence across donors. In an earlier analysis of roughly 540 of the donors, high-throughput TCR beta sequencing was used to judge whether each TCR beta V gene segment behaved as functional or pseudogenic. Donor age, sex, ethnicity and CMV serostatus were compiled alongside the repertoire data. A later genetic analysis used genome-wide SNP genotypes for about three fifths of the 666 donors, treating that subset as a discovery cohort. All discovery cohort repertoires had been generated on a single sequencing platform. Class I and class II HLA loci were covered by the typing at four-digit resolution. The number of typed donors differed by locus: about 620-630 for A, B, C, DRB1 and DQB1; approximately 520 for DQA1; about 600 for DPA1; and around 470 for DPB1. Roughly 5 DR-DQ haplotypes were handled as single units for association and clustering because linkage in the cohort was strong. Among several hundred genotyped donors of the cohort, an average of roughly 230,000 unique TCR beta nucleotide sequences was sequenced per donor, of which about 20% were non-productive.

Note on this clone: Its antigen specificity is not known. Base qualities are not recorded, but no much larger clone differs from it by a single base.

What the authors observed across the whole study: A cluster of highly shared sequence variants was judged likely to represent a technical artifact of the sequencing pipeline. Because some donors lacked HLA typing at each locus, the association tests relied only on the typed subset. A later analysis found that HLA-associated TCR beta chains were more clonally expanded and had lower generation probabilities than equally common non-associated chains. According to a later analysis, parvovirus B19, influenza, CMV and Epstein-Barr virus appeared linked to several top co-occurrence clusters. Linkage disequilibrium might explain the correlated functional status among segregating V segments, but an unknown experimental factor could not be ruled out. A further reported finding was that TCR beta sequences accurately predicted the HLA-A and HLA-B alleles for most subjects in the first cohort. Three of the identified cytomegalovirus-associated TCR beta chains were confirmed in vitro to be specific for cytomegalovirus antigens. Broadly in line with IMGT annotations, most TCR beta V segments showed up in productive rearrangements about 87% or about 30% of the time in an earlier analysis of approximately 640 of the donors. The study gave a list of about 170 TCR beta chains associated with cytomegalovirus. Some IMGT-functional V segments, including TRBV6-2 and TRBV6-3, could not be told apart with the 87-base-pair reads, so those segments were excluded. The presence/absence analyses assumed that sequencing depth was roughly uniform across donors, and that assumption may not be true. This cohort had only TCR beta chains sequenced, and the lack of alpha or paired-chain data limited which features could be detected. Strong co-occurrence of HLA alleles, especially DR and DQ, made assigning TCR associations to individual alleles difficult. Compared with the roughly 700-donor mean, donors in an Asian-associated ancestry cluster had fewer N-insertions in productive TCRs, according to a later genetic analysis. While some public TCRs were present in many individuals, most TCR sequences turned up only very rarely across donors. In a later genetic analysis, a missense DCLRE1C variant was associated with V-gene and J-gene trimming of TCR beta chains, and the association was replicated in an independent cohort. Cytomegalovirus status was reported to be diagnosed by the classifier with high specificity and sensitivity in both the original and validation cohorts. CMV serostatus was the only immune exposure information available for the cohort. Approximately 16 rarely observed V segments, including chromosome 9 orphons, were excluded from the earlier analysis of a few hundred of the donors because counts were too low. A later analysis found that TCR association rates varied across HLA loci, with DRB1 alleles showing the most associated TCRs and HLA-C alleles the fewest. A later analysis associated 16,951 TCR beta sequences with specific HLA alleles at a false discovery rate of 0.05. According to a later analysis, most CMV-associated TCR beta chains appeared to be HLA-restricted, and the HLA associations seemed to be driven largely by CMV exposure. According to the authors, the approach could potentially be generalized to other disease states and immunological phenotypes.

The cohort was made up of 500 to 800 healthy bone marrow donors. Cohort members were all nominally healthy when sampled, although unrecorded immune exposures were likely present. The donor tested CMV seropositive, placing the donor among the 250 to 350 seropositive members of the cohort. Each donor provided a peripheral blood sample, and peripheral blood mononuclear cells were used for TCR beta sequencing. Genomic DNA extraction from the blood cell samples was performed with the Qiagen DNeasy Blood Extraction Kit. Receptors were amplified or captured by the immunoSEQ multiplex PCR assay. The multiplex PCR relied on a mix of 60 forward primers for TCR Vbeta segments and 13 reverse primers for TCR Jbeta segments. Amplification of the CDR3 region of rearranged TCR beta genes was performed with a multiplex PCR assay on genomic DNA. The amplified TCR beta libraries were sequenced on the Illumina HiSeq System as 87-base-pair reads. From the authors' description of their analysis: A later analysis tallied around 87 million unique TCR beta chains across the 650 to 750 repertoires, and 10 million to 11 million of those chains were shared by two or more donors. Raw reads were error-corrected and collapsed into unique sequences by a nearest-neighbor algorithm in which closely related sequences were merged to remove PCR and sequencing errors. CDR3 sequences were aligned to IMGT reference sequences to assign V, D and J gene segments. For a sequence to be retained, a match of at least six nucleotides to both a V gene segment and a J gene segment was required. Rearrangements were called productive when the CDR3 lacked stop codons and stayed in frame with V and J; all others were non-productive. CDR3 was defined by IMGT convention, running from the second conserved V-encoded cysteine to the conserved J-encoded phenylalanine. The earlier analysis of some 550 of the donors excluded any sequence lacking an unambiguous match to a single V gene segment. In an earlier analysis of 500 to 750 of the donors, V segments were called functional above 56.7% productive rearrangements and were called segregating when the between-donor standard deviation exceeded 5%. To diagnose cytomegalovirus status from the catalog of TCR beta chain sequences, a statistical classification framework was built. A later analysis assigned V and J genes by comparing TCR nucleotide sequences with IMGT/GENE-DB human TR gene sequences. The TCRdist pipeline was used in a later analysis to assign CDR3 sequences and most-parsimonious VDJ recombination scenarios. In a later analysis, every TCR beta chain was defined by the combination of its CDR3 amino acid sequence and its V-gene family, and reads without a unique V-gene family were dropped. In a later analysis, 500 to 650 highly shared, low-generation-probability nucleotide sequences were removed to address suspected cross-contamination and a sequencing artifact. In a later analysis, a clonal expansion index for each public chain was calculated from normalized within-repertoire ranks of inferred template counts. In a later analysis, generation probabilities were computed using a VDJ recombination model fitted to out-of-frame rearrangements, and the results were checked against IGoR. In a later analysis, TCR-TCR, TCR-HLA and TCR-CMV co-occurrence was scored with hypergeometric tests, and a repertoire-size bias correction was applied to TCR pairs. In a later analysis, false discovery rates were estimated by permuting HLA or CMV assignments 20 times. A later analysis grouped co-occurring TCRs with DBSCAN, adding TCRdist sequence similarity when clustering within HLA-allele-positive subsets. Co-occurrence clustering excluded repertoires with fewer than 30,000 or more than 120,000 public chains, plus five with anomalous nucleotide sharing. TCRdb provides this immuneACCESS table in a form limited to in-frame rearrangements. Some clones are lacking; in checked studies, under half of them reflect an unresolved V gene, and why the rest are absent is not known. The V and J calls and clone size are taken from that table; D and trimming were inferred from the DNA. For this sample the table gives 120,000 or so clones, of which roughly 80% were detected only once. The top ten hold about 3.9% of the sample.

Trimming costs V 4 bases and J 5 bases, and their ends lie 5 bases apart. The CDR3 measures 11 amino acids from cysteine to phenylalanine. Solely the CDR3 DNA is kept, with 33 bases framed from the first base. The germline V gene yields MDHEN for CDR1 and SYDVKM for CDR2. The sequencing input was PBMCs. This sequence originates from a woman aged 40 to 50 in good health and CMV-seropositive. This sequence uses TRBV28 and TRBJ2-5, with no reliable assignment of the D segment. CDR3 sequence: CASSSLETQYF. The nucleotides are TGTGCCAGCAGTTCATTGGAGACCCAGTACTTC.